One and the same sample provided the 29 T cell receptor beta chains below, sequenced in a study of cytomegalovirus exposure and HLA in healthy donors (dated by TCRdb to 2016 to 2017). The library was prepared using the immunoSEQ multiplex PCR assay. A mixture of 60 forward primers for TCR Vbeta segments and 13 reverse primers for TCR Jbeta segments was used in the multiplex PCR. This immuneACCESS table, as held by TCRdb, lists in-frame sequences with V and J called but not all clones. Of the missing ones, under half trace to an unresolved V gene in checked studies; the others have no known cause. The sample table holds 140,000 to 150,000 clones, of which about four fifths were seen once. The top ten hold roughly 4% of the sample. Sequenced: PBMCs. These receptor sequences come from a woman aged 40 to 50 in good health and CMV-seropositive.

The V gene is TRBV27, the J gene TRBJ2-1; tentative D call: TRBD1 (6 bases). Germline V gene sequence: CDR1 MNHEY, CDR2 SMNVEV (reference sequence). V was pared by 5 bases and J by 7 bases, with 12 bases between. The length of the CDR3 is 13 residues. The CDR3 is CASSRQVGNEQFF. The CDR3 nucleotides are TGTGCCAGCAGTCGACAGGTGGGTAATGAGCAGTTCTTC.

The chain uses TRBV11-2 and TRBJ2-6; TRBD1 agrees at 7 bases. J gave up 2 bases and V 5 bases, and 12 bases lay outside the gene matches. Per the germline V gene, CDR1 is SGHAT and CDR2 is FQNNGV. This CDR3 spans 18 amino acids. The CDR3 coding sequence is TGTGCCAGCAGCCCTACGACAGGGAGCAGACCTGGGGCCAACGTCCTGACTTTC. This encodes CASSPTTGSRPGANVLTF.

This chain links TRBV18 with TRBJ1-3; 7 nucleotides line up with TRBD1. The CDR3 length is 15 residues. Trimming took 3 bases from V and 0 from J; bases not matched to a gene: 2. In germline, CDR1 is KGHSH, CDR2 LQKENI. The CDR3 reads CASSPWDSSGNTIYF. CDR3 DNA: TGTGCCAGCTCACCCTGGGACAGCTCTGGAAACACCATATATTTT.

This clone was seen only once. This rearrangement joins TRBV5-1 to TRBJ2-5, with TRBD2 identical over 13 bases. Trimming took 5 bases from V and 3 from J; bases not matched to a gene: 10. CDR1 is SGHRS, CDR2 YFSETQ, per germline. The CDR3 consists of 17 residues. The chain's CDR3 is CASRLLAGGGFEETQYF. Here the CDR3 DNA reads TGCGCCAGCAGGTTACTAGCGGGAGGGGGATTTGAAGAGACCCAGTACTTC.

The chain links TRBV18 to TRBJ1-6, with D tentatively TRBD1 (5 bases). V lost 0 bases and J 9 bases, leaving 12 bases between the germline ends. Germline CDR1 and CDR2: KGHSH and LQKENI. The CDR3 contains 15 residues. Here the CDR3 DNA reads TGTGCCAGCTCACCACCGGGGGGTAGCCTTTCACCCCTCCACTTT. Its translation is CASSPPGGSLSPLHF. The full variable domain, its missing parts supplied by reference TRBV18 and TRBJ1-6, is NAGVMQNPRHLVRRRGQEARLRCSPMKGHSHVYWYRQLPEEGLKFMVYLQKENIIDESGMPKERFSAEFPKEGPSILRIQQVVRGDSAAYFCASSPPGGSLSPLHFGNGTRLTVT.

The rearrangement joins TRBV29-1 to TRBJ2-5; 8 nucleotides line up with TRBD2. The V segment lost 4 bases and the J segment 4 bases; nucleotides outside the gene matches: 5. The CDR3 consists of 13 residues. Germline V gene lookup returns CDR1 SQVTM and CDR2 ANQGSEA. The CDR3 DNA reads as TGCAGCGTTGGGGTCACTAGCGGAGAGACCCAGTACTTC. This translates into CSVGVTSGETQYF.

V is TRBV6-5 and J is TRBJ2-1, with TRBD2 as a possible D gene (6 bases). CDR1 is MNHEY and CDR2 is SVGAGI in the germline V gene. The CDR3 is made up of 15 amino acids. Trimming took off 4 bases at V and 5 bases at J, with 15 bases between the two ends. The CDR3 reads CASSFKGTADNEQFF. The CDR3 DNA sequence: TGTGCCAGCAGTTTCAAAGGGACTGCAGACAATGAGCAGTTCTTC.

The CDR3 loop reads CASSLSYGDEQYF. The CDR3 DNA follows: TGTGCCAGCAGCTTATCGTACGGGGACGAGCAGTACTTC. The gene calls are TRBV7-3 and TRBJ2-7; tentatively, D is TRBD2 (5 bases). Germline V gene lookup returns CDR1 SGHTA and CDR2 FQGTGA. V was clipped by 2 bases and J by 5 bases, with 10 bases between them. The CDR3 totals 13 residues.

This rearrangement joins TRBV6-1 to TRBJ1-2; no clear D gene. In germline, CDR1 is MNHNS, CDR2 SASEGT. The V end was cut by 0 bases, the J end by 8 bases, with 10 bases between. The CDR3 has 13 amino acids. CDR3 nucleotide sequence: TGTGCCAGCAGTGAAGCATTGCCCAGGGGCTACACCTTC. It specifies CASSEALPRGYTF.

The gene calls are TRBV5-8 and TRBJ2-2, with 7 bases that match TRBD1. CDR1 is SGHTS, CDR2 YDEGEE, per germline. The CDR3 totals 16 residues. V lost 4 bases and J lost 6; bases outside the gene matches: 12. CDR3 nucleotides: TGTGCCAGCAGCAGGACCCGGGACAGCTCTGCCGGGGAGCTGTTTTTT. Its translation: CASSRTRDSSAGELFF.

V is TRBV13 and J is TRBJ1-2; the match to TRBD1 covers 9 bases. Germline V gives CDR1 PRHDT, CDR2 FYEKMQ (reference sequence). The CDR3 has 15 amino acids. The V segment lost 4 bases and the J segment 6 bases; nucleotides outside the gene matches: 9. CDR3 protein: CASSSNPTGGDGYTF. DNA for the CDR3: TGTGCCAGCAGCTCGAACCCCACAGGGGGCGATGGCTACACCTTC. The full variable domain, with the rest looked up from reference TRBV13 and TRBJ1-2, is AAGVIQSPRHLIKEKRETATLKCYPIPRHDTVYWYQQGPGQDPQFLISFYEKMQSDKGSIPDRFSAQQFSDYHSELNMSSLELGDSALYFCASSSNPTGGDGYTFGSGTRLTVV.

In DNA form, the CDR3 reads TGTGCCAGCAGTTCCCTGACTAGCGGGGGAGTTCGAGATACGCAGTATTTT. It yields the protein CASSSLTSGGVRDTQYF. The V call is TRBV27, the J call TRBJ2-3; 12 nucleotides agree with TRBD2. Germline CDR1 MNHEY, CDR2 SMNVEV (reference sequence). CDR3 length: 17 residues. V was pared by 4 bases and J by 5 bases, with 10 bases of the junction left unmatched.

The rearrangement joins TRBV28 to TRBJ1-5, with TRBD1 as a possible D gene (5 bases). The germline V gene encodes CDR1 MDHEN and CDR2 SYDVKM. The V gene lost 3 bases and the J gene lost 4 bases, with 16 bases spanning the gap. The CDR3 extends over 16 amino acids. The CDR3 sequence is CASSFGQGPGNQPQHF. The CDR3 bases are TGTGCCAGCAGTTTCGGACAAGGACCCGGGAATCAGCCCCAGCATTTT.

The J gene is TRBJ1-4, the V gene TRBV9; 7 nucleotides align to TRBD1. The J segment lost 4 bases and the V segment lost 5 bases, leaving 11 bases of the junction unmatched. CDR1 is SGDLS, CDR2 YYNGEE, per germline. This CDR3 has 16 residues. CDR3 sequence reads: CASSAYQGGINEKLFF. The CDR3 DNA is TGTGCCAGCAGTGCATATCAGGGGGGAATTAATGAAAAACTGTTTTTT. Combining the CDR3 with reference TRBV9 and TRBJ1-4 gives the whole variable domain DSGVTQTPKHLITATGQRVTLRCSPRSGDLSVYWYQQSLDQGLQFLIQYYNGEERAKGNILERFSAQQFPDLHSELNLSSLELGDSALYFCASSAYQGGINEKLFFGSGTQLSVL.

The chain carries TRBV7-2 and TRBJ2-1; D perhaps matches TRBD2 (6 bases). CDR1 is SGHTA, CDR2 FQGNSA, per germline. This CDR3 is 15 amino acids long. V lost 6 bases and J 2 bases, leaving 14 bases between the germline ends. CDR3 nucleotide sequence: TGTGCCAGCAGGTTGGGGGACTCTACCTACAATGAGCAGTTCTTC. It translates to CASRLGDSTYNEQFF. Supplemented by reference TRBV7-2 and TRBJ2-1, the full variable domain reads GAGVSQSPSNKVTEKGKDVELRCDPISGHTALYWYRQSLGQGLEFLIYFQGNSAPDKSGLPSDRFSAERTGGSVSTLTIQRTQQEDSAVYLCASRLGDSTYNEQFFGPGTRLTVL.

V usage is TRBV9 and J usage is TRBJ2-5; the match to TRBD1 covers 11 bases. V lost 5 bases, J lost 4 bases, and 7 bases stayed unmatched. Germline V CDR1 and CDR2: SGDLS, YYNGEE. The CDR3 has 15 amino acids. CDR3 amino acids: CASSDGQGATETQYF. For the CDR3, the DNA is TGTGCCAGCAGTGATGGACAGGGGGCGACAGAGACCCAGTACTTC.

This chain joins TRBV29-1 and TRBJ2-1; 8 bases line up with TRBD1. The J segment lost 7 bases and the V segment lost 1 base, leaving 9 bases of the junction unmatched. The V gene's germline CDR1 is SQVTM and CDR2 ANQGSEA. CDR3 size: 15 residues. Written as DNA, the CDR3 is TGCAGCGTTGAAGGATGGGACAGGAGGGTAAATGAGCAGTTCTTC. This encodes CSVEGWDRRVNEQFF.

Comments on this clone: Mismatch with germline at one junction end may stem from a read error. The chain joins TRBV7-9 to TRBJ2-2, with D possibly matching TRBD1 (5 bases). The germline V gene encodes CDR1 SEHNR and CDR2 FQNEAQ (reference sequence). The CDR3 runs 17 residues. The CDR3 DNA is TGTTCCAGCAGCTCCACGAGACCCGACAGTTTCACCGGGGAGCTGTTTTTT. It encodes CSSSSTRPDSFTGELFF.

The CDR3 loop is CASSLTGFLSGANVLTF. The DNA of the CDR3 is TGTGCCAGCAGTTTGACAGGGTTCCTCTCTGGGGCCAACGTCCTGACTTTC. The chain links TRBV28 to TRBJ2-6, with 7 bases fitting TRBD1. CDR1 and CDR2 (germline): MDHEN, SYDVKM. CDR3 length: 17 residues. Unmatched junction bases numbered 5, after V lost 3 bases and J lost 0 bases.

V is TRBV6-5 and J is TRBJ2-7; TRBD2 aligns across 13 bases. The J segment lost 6 bases and the V segment lost 5 bases, leaving 4 bases of the junction unmatched. Germline values: CDR1 MNHEY, CDR2 SVGAGI. The CDR3 contains 14 residues. The CDR3 is CASSLGLAGLEQYF. The CDR3 nucleotides read TGTGCCAGCAGTCTGGGACTAGCGGGACTCGAGCAGTACTTC.

In this sample, this clone turned up a few times. The chain has TRBV5-4 and TRBJ2-4; D may be TRBD1 (6 bases). The CDR3 runs 13 residues. V shed 0 bases and J shed 13 bases, with 14 bases lying between them. The germline CDR1 and CDR2 sequences are SGHNT and YYREEE (reference sequence). The CDR3: CASSLGQARSQYF. DNA for the CDR3: TGTGCCAGCAGCTTGGGACAGGCGAGATCCCAGTACTTC. The full variable domain, rest sourced from reference TRBV5-4 and TRBJ2-4, is ETGVTQSPTHLIKTRGQQVTLRCSSQSGHNTVSWYQQALGQGPQFIFQYYREEENGRGNFPPRFSGLQFPNYSSELNVNALELDDSALYLCASSLGQARSQYFGAGTRLSVL.

This clone was detected only once. The chain carries TRBV29-1 and TRBJ2-5, with 10 bases matching TRBD2. Germline V gene sequence: CDR1 SQVTM, CDR2 ANQGSEA. The CDR3 length is 13 residues. Trimming removed 7 bases from V and 2 bases from J; junction bases left unmatched: 4. CDR3 in amino acids: CSGLSGGQETQYF. The CDR3 bases are TGCAGCGGCCTTAGCGGGGGGCAAGAGACCCAGTACTTC.

This rearrangement joins TRBV30 to TRBJ2-7; no clear D. Germline CDR1 reads GTSNPN; CDR2 reads SVGIG (reference sequence). The CDR3 length is 11 residues. Deletions cut 0 bases from V and 7 bases from J, with 7 bases between. The CDR3, as DNA: TGTGCCTGGAGTGTACGAGAGGAGCAGTACTTC. Residues: CAWSVREEQYF. Full variable domain (rest looked up from reference TRBV30 and TRBJ2-7): SQTIHQWPATLVQPVGSPLSLECTVEGTSNPNLYWYRQAAGRGLQLLFYSVGIGQISSEVPQNLSASRPQDRQFILSSKKLLLSDSGFYLCAWSVREEQYFGPGTRLTVT.

The chain carries TRBV7-3 and TRBJ1-2, with D maybe TRBD1 (5 bases). There are 13 residues in the CDR3. CDR1 SGHTA and CDR2 FQGTGA come from the germline V gene. The germline V and J ends were trimmed by 5 bases and 10 bases, with 17 bases remaining between them. The CDR3 DNA is TGTGCCAGCAGCGTTAGGGGCGATGGTGCCTACACCTTC. Amino acid sequence: CASSVRGDGAYTF.

The CDR3 loop reads CASSKPQGHTDTQYF. In DNA, the CDR3 is TGTGCCAGCAGCAAACCCCAGGGCCATACAGATACGCAGTATTTT. The V and J genes are TRBV21-1 and TRBJ2-3; the listed D gene, TRBD1, was not tested against the DNA. TRBV21-1 is designated a pseudogene. The length of the CDR3 is 15 residues.

V and J are TRBV14 and TRBJ1-1, with a possible D match to TRBD1 (6 bases). The V end lost 7 bases, the J end lost 1 base, and 16 bases lay between the germline ends. This CDR3 region has 15 residues. CDR1 and CDR2 (germline): SGHDN, FVKESK. This CDR3 is CASMGQRTKNTEAFF. The CDR3, as DNA: TGTGCCAGCATGGGACAAAGGACAAAGAACACTGAAGCTTTCTTT.

The chain is built from TRBV5-1 and TRBJ2-2; 7 nucleotides align to TRBD1. The CDR3 runs to 15 residues. Trimming cost V 0 bases and J 2 bases; bases outside gene matches: 1. Germline lookup yields CDR1 SGHRS and CDR2 YFSETQ. The CDR3 loop reads CASSLGQGNTGELFF. In DNA, the CDR3 is TGCGCCAGCAGCTTGGGACAGGGAAACACCGGGGAGCTGTTTTTT.

On this clone: The same CDR3 arises from other DNA sequences in this sample as well. The chain has TRBV27 and TRBJ2-7, with 12 bases that match TRBD2. Germline V gene sequence: CDR1 MNHEY, CDR2 SMNVEV (reference sequence). The CDR3 runs 15 residues. J was trimmed by 3 bases and V by 6 bases; bases with no gene match: 6. CDR3 in amino acids: CASRLLAGGLYEQYF. The CDR3 DNA reads TGTGCCAGCAGATTACTAGCGGGAGGTCTCTACGAGCAGTACTTC.

The chain is built from TRBV25-1 and TRBJ1-4; D unclear. Germline CDR1 reads MGHDK; CDR2 reads SYGVNS. The CDR3 extends over 15 amino acids. Trimming took 3 bases from V and 4 from J, leaving 12 bases between them. The CDR3 nucleotides are TGTGCCAGCAGTGATTATTGGGGAGGTAATGAAAAACTGTTTTTT. Translation: CASSDYWGGNEKLFF.